Below are 30 T cell receptor beta chains sequenced from a single sample in a study of blood T cell repertoires in COVID-19. Measured with immunoSEQ multiplex PCR; TCRdb has only the in-frame clones, and not every one. The sample lists around 340,000 clones, 65% to 90% seen once, with roughly 4.2% in the top ten. The specimen was PBMCs or T cells enriched from blood (not recorded which). The receptors derive from a woman between 35 and 50 years old with acute COVID-19.

This chain links TRBV5-6 with TRBJ2-7, with D tentatively TRBD1 (5 bases). Germline CDR1 SGHDT, CDR2 YYEEEE. V gave up 1 base and J gave up 5 bases, with 10 bases separating them. The CDR3 consists of 13 residues. CDR3 bases: TGTGCCAGCAGCTTGTGGGCAGGGAACGAGCAGTACTTC. It codes for CASSLWAGNEQYF.

The chain is built from TRBV7-3 and TRBJ2-1; 9 bases agree with TRBD2. The CDR3 runs 14 residues. The trim removed 2 bases at V and 7 bases at J, leaving 3 bases unmatched. Germline V lookup: CDR1 SGHTA, CDR2 FQGTGA. CDR3 in DNA: TGTGCCAGCAGCTTACGGACTAGCGAGAATGAGCAGTTCTTC. As protein: CASSLRTSENEQFF.

There are a few counts of this clone. The chain carries TRBV29-1 and TRBJ1-2, with D uncertain. The CDR3 has 12 residues. Germline values: CDR1 SQVTM, CDR2 ANQGSEA. The V end lost 6 bases, the J end lost 4 bases, and 12 bases lay between the germline ends. CDR3 in amino acids: CSVVTSSYGYTF. For the CDR3, the DNA is TGCAGCGTCGTGACATCTTCCTATGGCTACACCTTC. Full variable domain (remainder filled in from reference TRBV29-1 and TRBJ1-2): SAVISQKPSRDICQRGTSLTIQCQVDSQVTMMFWYRQQPGQSLTLIATANQGSEATYESGFVIDKFPISRPNLTFSTLTVSNMSPEDSSIYLCSVVTSSYGYTFGSGTRLTVV.

This rearrangement joins TRBV29-1 to TRBJ1-2, with TRBD1 matching 8 bases. J was trimmed by 7 bases and V by 7 bases; bases with no gene match: 8. The CDR3 loop spans 12 amino acids. The germline gives CDR1 SQVTM, CDR2 ANQGSEA. The CDR3 protein is CSAARTGLGYTF. As DNA, the CDR3 is TGCAGCGCAGCCCGGACAGGGCTTGGCTACACCTTC. Combining the CDR3 with reference TRBV29-1 and TRBJ1-2 gives the whole variable domain SAVISQKPSRDICQRGTSLTIQCQVDSQVTMMFWYRQQPGQSLTLIATANQGSEATYESGFVIDKFPISRPNLTFSTLTVSNMSPEDSSIYLCSAARTGLGYTFGSGTRLTVV.

This clone was detected once. V usage is TRBV4-2 and J usage is TRBJ2-7; D is possibly TRBD1 (5 bases). The CDR3 is 16 amino acids. Trimming stripped 1 base from V and 2 bases from J, with 15 bases between. Looked up from germline, CDR1 is LGHNA and CDR2 is YNFKEQ. The CDR3 spells CASSQGDTGEAYEQYF. The CDR3 DNA follows: TGTGCCAGCAGCCAAGGAGATACAGGAGAAGCCTACGAGCAGTACTTC.

This rearrangement joins TRBV11-3 to TRBJ2-2; D is perhaps TRBD2 (6 bases). Germline V gene lookup returns CDR1 SGHNT and CDR2 YENEEA. CDR3 length: 15 amino acids. V lost 6 bases, J lost 0 bases, and 11 bases lay in between. Written as DNA, the CDR3 is TGTGCCAGCAGTCCCGGGACTCCGAACACCGGGGAGCTGTTTTTT. Protein sequence: CASSPGTPNTGELFF. The variable domain in full, completed from reference TRBV11-3 and TRBJ2-2, reads EAGVVQSPRYKIIEKKQPVAFWCNPISGHNTLYWYLQNLGQGPELLIRYENEEAVDDSQLPKDRFSAERLKGVDSTLKIQPAELGDSAVYLCASSPGTPNTGELFFGEGSRLTVL.

The rearrangement joins TRBV9 to TRBJ2-2, with 7 bases that match TRBD2. From germline, CDR1 is SGDLS and CDR2 YYNGEE. This CDR3 has 16 residues. V lost 4 bases, J lost 1 base, and 7 bases stayed unmatched. The DNA of the CDR3 is TGTGCCAGCAGCCCTCGTGCTAGCGGGAACACCGGGGAGCTGTTTTTT. This codes for CASSPRASGNTGELFF. Variable domain in full (rest from reference TRBV9 and TRBJ2-2): DSGVTQTPKHLITATGQRVTLRCSPRSGDLSVYWYQQSLDQGLQFLIQYYNGEERAKGNILERFSAQQFPDLHSELNLSSLELGDSALYFCASSPRASGNTGELFFGEGSRLTVL.

The chain links TRBV7-7 to TRBJ2-5; TRBD2 matches at 7 bases. Germline V gene sequence: CDR1 SSHAT, CDR2 FNYEAQ (reference sequence). V trimming: 2 bases; J trimming: 4 bases; junction bases outside the gene matches: 10. This CDR3 is 16 amino acids long. The CDR3 region has the DNA TGTGCCAGCAGCTTATCACGGACTAGTTTAGGAGAGACCCAGTACTTC. Protein: CASSLSRTSLGETQYF. Using reference TRBV7-7 and TRBJ2-5 for the parts outside the CDR3, the full variable domain is GAGVSQSPRYKVTKRGQDVTLRCDPISSHATLYWYQQALGQGPEFLTYFNYEAQPDKSGLPSDRFSAERPEGSISTLTIQRTEQRDSAMYRCASSLSRTSLGETQYFGPGTRLLVL.

The genes are TRBV10-3 and TRBJ1-2, with 9 bases lining up with TRBD1. The germline V gene encodes CDR1 ENHRY and CDR2 SYGVKD. The CDR3 spans 12 residues. The V and J ends lost 6 bases and 9 bases, in that order; junction bases with no gene match: 5. The chain's CDR3 is CAIRRTGESYTF. The CDR3 bases are TGTGCCATCAGAAGGACAGGGGAGAGCTACACCTTC.

This chain joins TRBV21-1 and TRBJ2-1; TRBD2 is the table's D call and was not checked against the DNA. TRBV21-1 is a documented pseudogene. The CDR3 length is 16 residues. CDR3 bases: TGTGCCAGCAGCAAAGACGAGGGAAGGGCCTACAATGAGCAGTTCTTC. It specifies CASSKDEGRAYNEQFF.

J is TRBJ1-1 and V is TRBV5-4; D may be TRBD1 (6 bases). V lost 4 bases, J lost 5 bases, and 15 bases lay in between. Germline V lookup: CDR1 SGHNT, CDR2 YYREEE (reference sequence). The CDR3 is made up of 14 amino acids. CDR3 sequence: CASSVSGGMTEAFF. As DNA, the CDR3 is TGTGCCAGCAGCGTAAGCGGGGGCATGACTGAAGCTTTCTTT.

This chain uses TRBV5-6 with TRBJ1-4; maybe TRBD1 (6 bases). Between the trimmed V and J ends, which lost 0 bases and 4 bases, there was a span of 10 bases. CDR3 length equals 15 residues. Germline CDR1 SGHDT, CDR2 YYEEEE. The CDR3 nucleotides read TGTGCCAGCAGCTTGGTGGGGGCTTATAATGAAAAACTGTTTTTT. Its translation is CASSLVGAYNEKLFF.

The chain links TRBV27 to TRBJ2-2; D is possibly TRBD1 (5 bases). The CDR3 is 15 amino acids. From germline, CDR1 is MNHEY and CDR2 SMNVEV (reference sequence). Trimming cost V 3 bases and J 3 bases, with 11 bases left between them. CDR3 region: CASSFGDRYTGELFF. In DNA form, the CDR3 reads TGTGCCAGCAGTTTCGGTGACAGATACACCGGGGAGCTGTTTTTT.

This clone was seen just once. V usage is TRBV10-3 and J usage is TRBJ2-7; the match to TRBD2 covers 11 bases. The junction had 3 bases not matched to a gene; V was cut back by 5 bases and J by 3 bases. The germline V gene encodes CDR1 ENHRY and CDR2 SYGVKD. The CDR3 runs 14 residues. The CDR3 loop reads CAISPGTSGYEQYF. The CDR3 DNA reads TGTGCCATCAGTCCCGGGACTAGCGGCTACGAGCAGTACTTC.

This rearrangement joins TRBV5-4 to TRBJ1-2; D remains unclear. V lost 4 bases, J lost 4 bases, and 14 bases lay in between. Germline lookup yields CDR1 SGHNT and CDR2 YYREEE (reference sequence). This CDR3 has 14 residues. The CDR3 loop is CASSADPDSYGYTF. The DNA of the CDR3 is TGTGCCAGCAGCGCGGATCCGGACTCCTATGGCTACACCTTC.

The chain is built from TRBV3-1 (or the pseudogene TRBV3-2) and TRBJ1-1; no reliable D call. The germline V gene encodes CDR1 LGHDT and CDR2 YNNKEL (reference sequence). This CDR3 is built from 13 residues. Trimming stripped 7 bases from V and 4 bases from J, with 13 bases between. In DNA, the CDR3 is TGTGCCAGCACCGCTGTCTTCAGCACTGAAGCTTTCTTT. Amino acid sequence: CASTAVFSTEAFF.

The rearrangement links TRBV4-1 to TRBJ2-7, with TRBD1 identical over 8 bases. V shed 7 bases and J 6 bases; nucleotides not matched to a gene: 14. This CDR3 comprises 15 residues. Germline CDR1 MGHRA, CDR2 YSYEKL. The CDR3 is CASNPQWQGASEQYF. The CDR3 DNA reads TGCGCCAGCAACCCCCAGTGGCAGGGGGCGAGCGAGCAGTACTTC.

This chain links TRBV28 with TRBJ2-7; D might be TRBD1 (7 bases). Germline V gives CDR1 MDHEN, CDR2 SYDVKM. The CDR3 has 13 residues. Trimming removed 5 bases at V and 2 bases at J, with 10 bases between. CDR3: CASSQGGTYEQYF. The CDR3 DNA follows: TGTGCCAGCAGTCAGGGGGGAACCTACGAGCAGTACTTC.

This sequence joins TRBV7-3 and TRBJ2-2; TRBD1 is a possible D gene (6 bases). With 0 bases removed from V and 0 bases from J, the gap between germline ends came to 14 bases. Germline lookup yields CDR1 SGHTA and CDR2 FQGTGA. The CDR3 length is 18 residues. CDR3 amino acids: CASSLTLPGAANTGELFF. CDR3 sequence (DNA): TGTGCCAGCAGCTTAACCCTGCCAGGGGCAGCGAACACCGGGGAGCTGTTTTTT.

The gene calls are TRBV3-1 (or the pseudogene TRBV3-2) and TRBJ1-1; D unresolved. V was cut by 0 bases and J by 1 base, with 9 bases left in between. From germline, CDR1 is LGHDT and CDR2 YNNKEL (reference sequence). The CDR3 extends over 15 amino acids. CDR3 nucleotide sequence: TGTGCCAGCAGCCAAGATTTTATCCCGAACACTGAAGCTTTCTTT. Its protein product is CASSQDFIPNTEAFF.

To note about this clone: Other DNA sequences within the sample encode an identical CDR3. The chain has TRBV7-8 and TRBJ2-2, with a tentative D call TRBD1 (6 bases). This CDR3 spans 14 amino acids. Germline-derived CDR1 and CDR2 are SGHVS and FQNEAQ. Trimming stripped 3 bases from V and 1 base from J, with 6 bases between. The CDR3, as DNA: TGTGCCAGCAGCTTGACAGGGAACACCGGGGAGCTGTTTTTT. Protein: CASSLTGNTGELFF.

J is TRBJ2-1 and V is TRBV9; 8 bases fit TRBD1. The junction had 10 bases not matched to a gene; V was cut back by 3 bases and J by 8 bases. CDR3 size: 15 residues. CDR1 is SGDLS and CDR2 is YYNGEE in the germline V gene. The CDR3 bases are TGTGCCAGCAGCGCGACTGGGACAGGCGTTGATGAGCAGTTCTTC. Protein product: CASSATGTGVDEQFF.

The V and J genes are TRBV5-8 and TRBJ1-1, with TRBD1 matching 9 bases. The CDR3 loop spans 14 amino acids. Germline loops: CDR1 SGHTS, CDR2 YDEGEE. Trimming cost V 5 bases and J 4 bases; bases outside gene matches: 6. The CDR3 spells CASRRQGELTEAFF. The CDR3, as DNA: TGTGCCAGCAGAAGACAGGGGGAACTCACTGAAGCTTTCTTT.

The chain has TRBV2 and TRBJ1-6; 7 nucleotides align to TRBD1. With V trimmed by 6 bases and J by 9 bases, 5 bases remained unmatched. The CDR3 consists of 13 residues. Germline loops: CDR1 SNHLY, CDR2 FYNNEI. CDR3 nucleotide sequence: TGTGCCAGCAGGACCTGGACAGGTTCACCCCTCCACTTT. Encoded protein: CASRTWTGSPLHF.

V gene TRBV19 combines with J gene TRBJ1-5, with a tentative D call TRBD1 (6 bases). The germline V gene encodes CDR1 LNHDA and CDR2 SQIVND (reference sequence). Trimming pared 3 bases from V and 5 bases from J, leaving 17 bases between. The CDR3 is made up of 16 amino acids. CDR3 bases: TGTGCCAGTAGTATGGGCTGGAACAGGGTTGATCAGCCCCAGCATTTT. Its translation is CASSMGWNRVDQPQHF.

The J gene is TRBJ2-3, the V gene TRBV12-3 or TRBV12-4; tentatively, D is TRBD2 (6 bases). The CDR3 length is 12 residues. Trimming took off 6 bases at V and 11 bases at J, with 15 bases between the two ends. The CDR3 DNA sequence: TGTGCCAGCAGCACCAACGGGGGTAGGCAGTATTTT. This codes for CASSTNGGRQYF.

The rearrangement links TRBV11-2 to TRBJ1-3; no clear D. CDR1 is SGHAT, CDR2 FQNNGV, per germline. V lost 0 bases, J lost 0 bases, and 12 bases lay in between. The CDR3 sequence is 17 residues long. The CDR3 is CASSLDPRRSSGNTIYF. Written as DNA, the CDR3 is TGTGCCAGCAGCTTAGACCCGAGGAGGAGCTCTGGAAACACCATATATTTT.

The chain couples TRBV7-3 to TRBJ1-5; D uncertain. The V end was cut by 4 bases, the J end by 5 bases, with 3 bases between. This CDR3 region has 11 residues. The germline V gene encodes CDR1 SGHTA and CDR2 FQGTGA. Here the CDR3 DNA reads TGTGCCAGCAGCTCCGATCAGCCCCAGCATTTT. Translated: CASSSDQPQHF.

Details on this clone: At one end, the junction sequence differs from germline, possibly due to a read error. The chain couples TRBV5-1 to TRBJ2-1; perhaps TRBD2 as D (5 bases). There are 14 residues in the CDR3. From germline, CDR1 is SGHRS and CDR2 YFSETQ. The CDR3 sequence is CASSFSSLYNEQFF. The DNA for the CDR3 is TGCGCTAGCAGCTTCTCTAGCTTGTACAATGAGCAGTTCTTC.

The genes are TRBV5-1 and TRBJ2-1; 11 bases fit TRBD2. The CDR3 runs 16 residues. Germline V gene data show CDR1 as SGHRS and CDR2 as YFSETQ. V gave up 4 bases and J gave up 8 bases; unmatched junction bases: 11. CDR3 DNA: TGCGCCAGCAGCCTAGGCCAACTAGCGGGGGTTGATGAGCAGTTCTTC. Amino acids: CASSLGQLAGVDEQFF.